Presented here are 22 T cell receptor beta chains from one specimen sequenced in a study of cytomegalovirus exposure and HLA in healthy donors. PCR employed 60 Vbeta and 13 Jbeta primers. Produced via immunoSEQ multiplex PCR; TCRdb's table is partial and in-frame only. The sample shows 150,000 to 200,000 clones, around 81% of them seen only once. Input material: PBMCs. Every receptor here comes from a man aged 25 to 40 in good health and CMV-seronegative.

The chain uses TRBV2 and TRBJ1-5; TRBD1 aligns across 8 bases. Losses at the gene ends were 5 bases for V and 7 bases for J; bases not matched to a gene: 7. Germline V gene data show CDR1 as SNHLY and CDR2 as FYNNEI. The CDR3 is 14 residues long. Here the CDR3 reads CASSQQGEGQPQHF. CDR3 DNA sequence: TGTGCCAGCAGTCAACAGGGGGAGGGGCAGCCCCAGCATTTT.

The chain combines TRBV28 with TRBJ2-2; D might be TRBD1 (6 bases). CDR1 and CDR2 from the germline V gene are MDHEN and SYDVKM. Trimming removed 8 bases from V and 6 bases from J, with 22 bases in between. This CDR3 has 16 amino acids. CDR3 coding DNA: TGTGCCAGCGTCCCTCGGACAGAGACCAACCCCGGGGAGCTGTTTTTT. Amino acid sequence: CASVPRTETNPGELFF.

The genes are TRBV9 and TRBJ1-5; no definite D call. The germline V gene encodes CDR1 SGDLS and CDR2 YYNGEE. The CDR3 extends over 21 amino acids. Trimming pared 0 bases from V and 5 bases from J, leaving 30 bases between. CDR3 amino acids: CASSVDRRRSFLEGMHQPQHF. The CDR3 DNA reads TGTGCCAGCAGCGTAGATAGACGCCGTTCGTTCCTCGAGGGAATGCATCAGCCCCAGCATTTT.

This clone has a handful of counts. The chain carries TRBV7-9 and TRBJ1-1; D is ambiguous. Germline V gene sequence: CDR1 SEHNR, CDR2 FQNEAQ (reference sequence). Between the trimmed V and J ends, which lost 1 base and 7 bases, there was a span of 7 bases. The CDR3 spans 12 residues. The CDR3 bases are TGTGCCAGCAGCTTAGGACACGGTGAAGCTTTCTTT. Translated: CASSLGHGEAFF. Combining the CDR3 with reference TRBV7-9 and TRBJ1-1 gives the whole variable domain DTGVSQNPRHKITKRGQNVTFRCDPISEHNRLYWYRQTLGQGPEFLTYFQNEAQLEKSRLLSDRFSAERPKGSFSTLEIQRTEQGDSAMYLCASSLGHGEAFFGQGTRLTVV.

This clone has a handful of counts. V is TRBV7-3 and J is TRBJ2-3; 9 bases line up with TRBD1. V dropped 0 bases and J dropped 4; count of bases not matched to a gene: 5. In germline, CDR1 is SGHTA, CDR2 FQGTGA. The CDR3 is made up of 16 amino acids. The CDR3 coding sequence is TGTGCCAGCAGCTTAACTCCGGGACAGGGCCCAGATACGCAGTATTTT. Its translation is CASSLTPGQGPDTQYF.

This clone was recorded a few times. The CDR3, as DNA: TGTGCCAGCAGCTTCAGGTCGGGAGGCTATGAGCAGTTCTTC. This sequence encodes CASSFRSGGYEQFF. The V and J genes are TRBV7-9 and TRBJ2-1, with 7 bases identical to TRBD2. V trimming: 3 bases; J trimming: 8 bases; junction bases outside the gene matches: 7. CDR1 and CDR2 from the germline V gene are SEHNR and FQNEAQ (reference sequence). The CDR3 runs 14 residues.

This rearrangement joins TRBV7-9 to TRBJ2-2; TRBD2 is a possible D gene (5 bases). The CDR3 has 14 amino acids. Trimming took off 7 bases at V and 6 bases at J, with 15 bases between the two ends. Germline values: CDR1 SEHNR, CDR2 FQNEAQ (reference sequence). This CDR3 is CASTTAGGPGELFF. The CDR3, as DNA: TGTGCCAGCACCACCGCGGGCGGACCCGGGGAGCTGTTTTTT.

This clone showed up just a few times. V usage is TRBV6-5 and J usage is TRBJ2-5, with D perhaps matching TRBD1 (5 bases). This CDR3 is built from 14 residues. The V end lost 3 bases, the J end lost 7 bases, and 15 bases lay between the germline ends. Germline CDR1 and CDR2: MNHEY and SVGAGI. Here the CDR3 reads CASSYDSSKRTQYF. CDR3 DNA: TGTGCCAGCAGTTATGACAGTTCCAAGAGGACCCAGTACTTC.

This clone was observed once. The chain joins TRBV11-1 to TRBJ2-7, with D maybe TRBD1 (6 bases). The CDR3 is made up of 11 amino acids. Trimming cost V 8 bases and J 6 bases, with 11 bases left between them. In germline, CDR1 is SGHAT, CDR2 FQDESV (reference sequence). CDR3 nucleotides: TGTGCCAGCGGCATGGACAGCGAGCAGTACTTC. Encoded protein: CASGMDSEQYF.

In this sample, this clone turned up a few times. One junction end disagrees with the germline gene, perhaps due to a read error. This chain connects TRBV2 to TRBJ1-5, with D possibly being TRBD1 (5 bases). CDR1 is SNHLY, CDR2 FYNNEI, per germline. This CDR3 is built from 16 residues. The CDR3 sequence is CASREGAASVGRPQHF. The DNA for the CDR3 is TGTGCCAGCAGAGAAGGGGCAGCAAGTGTCGGAAGGCCCCAGCATTTT.

The rearrangement uses TRBV27 and TRBJ2-1; 14 bases map to TRBD2. In germline, CDR1 is MNHEY, CDR2 SMNVEV (reference sequence). The CDR3 spans 20 residues. The J segment lost 3 bases and the V segment lost 1 base, leaving 11 bases of the junction unmatched. CDR3 DNA sequence: TGTGCCAGCAGTTTATGGGCCGGGACTAGCGGGAGTTATCGCTACAATGAGCAGTTCTTC. This gives the protein CASSLWAGTSGSYRYNEQFF.

The chain has TRBV27 and TRBJ2-4, with 11 nucleotides matching TRBD2. V dropped 3 bases and J dropped 5; count of bases not matched to a gene: 6. The CDR3 extends over 16 amino acids. Germline V gene sequence: CDR1 MNHEY, CDR2 SMNVEV (reference sequence). CDR3 in amino acids: CASSFRLAGGQNIQYF. CDR3 coding DNA: TGTGCCAGCAGTTTTAGGCTAGCGGGAGGCCAAAACATTCAGTACTTC.

This clone was counted a few times. This chain uses TRBV28 with TRBJ2-1; no firm D call. The V and J ends lost 2 bases and 10 bases respectively, with 9 bases between them. The CDR3 is 12 amino acids. CDR1 is MDHEN, CDR2 SYDVKM, per germline. This chain's CDR3 is CASSLNRREQFF. CDR3 coding DNA: TGTGCCAGCAGTTTAAACAGACGAGAGCAGTTCTTC.

V is TRBV5-4 and J is TRBJ1-5; the D is unclear. Deletions cut 0 bases from V and 6 bases from J, with 13 bases between. Looked up from germline, CDR1 is SGHNT and CDR2 is YYREEE (reference sequence). This CDR3 comprises 15 residues. CDR3 loop: CASSLAGGGGQPQHF. The CDR3 DNA is TGTGCCAGCAGCTTGGCCGGAGGCGGAGGTCAGCCCCAGCATTTT.

The chain joins TRBV28 to TRBJ2-5; TRBD1 aligns across 9 bases. Trimming cost V 6 bases and J 5 bases; bases outside gene matches: 13. This CDR3 has 16 amino acids. Germline loops: CDR1 MDHEN, CDR2 SYDVKM. Written as DNA, the CDR3 is TGTGCCAGCAGCCACTCCGGGACAGGGAGTTTCGAGACCCAGTACTTC. It is translated as CASSHSGTGSFETQYF.

The gene calls are TRBV15 and TRBJ2-7, with 10 bases fitting TRBD1. Germline CDR1 is LNHNV and CDR2 is YYDKDF (reference sequence). The length of the CDR3 is 15 residues. With 2 bases clipped from V and 3 bases from J, the junction kept 4 bases outside the gene matches. The CDR3 loop is CATSRRGTGVYEQYF. CDR3 in DNA: TGTGCCACCAGCAGACGGGGGACAGGGGTCTACGAGCAGTACTTC. The variable domain in full, with the rest retrieved from reference TRBV15 and TRBJ2-7, is DAMVIQNPRYQVTQFGKPVTLSCSQTLNHNVMYWYQQKSSQAPKLLFHYYDKDFNNEADTPDNFQSRRPNTSFCFLDIRSPGLGDTAMYLCATSRRGTGVYEQYFGPGTRLTVT.

Only one count was recorded for this clone. J is TRBJ2-2 and V is TRBV4-1, with D perhaps matching TRBD2 (7 bases). Trimming shortened V by 7 bases and J by 4 bases, and 16 bases separated the two germline ends. The CDR3 has 15 residues. The germline V gene encodes CDR1 MGHRA and CDR2 YSYEKL. CDR3 sequence reads: CASTSPAGATGELFF. CDR3 bases: TGCGCCAGCACCTCCCCCGCGGGGGCCACCGGGGAGCTGTTTTTT.

The table lists this clone with a few counts. The chain is built from TRBV9 and TRBJ2-3; D uncertain. Germline values: CDR1 SGDLS, CDR2 YYNGEE. V lost 1 base, J lost 4 bases, and 10 bases lay in between. CDR3 length: 14 amino acids. CDR3 sequence reads: CASSVISTADTQYF. The CDR3 nucleotides are TGTGCCAGCAGCGTAATCTCCACTGCAGATACGCAGTATTTT. Full variable domain (missing parts from reference TRBV9 and TRBJ2-3): DSGVTQTPKHLITATGQRVTLRCSPRSGDLSVYWYQQSLDQGLQFLIQYYNGEERAKGNILERFSAQQFPDLHSELNLSSLELGDSALYFCASSVISTADTQYFGPGTRLTVL.

The J gene is TRBJ2-3, the V gene TRBV6-6; 10 bases are a match to TRBD2. From germline, CDR1 is MNHNY and CDR2 SVGAGI (reference sequence). V lost 6 bases and J lost 4; bases outside the gene matches: 10. This CDR3 comprises 16 residues. In DNA, the CDR3 is TGTGCCAGCAGGGACCCAGCGGGAGGGCAGCCAGATACGCAGTATTTT. Translating gives CASRDPAGGQPDTQYF.

The chain couples TRBV5-4 to TRBJ2-3; TRBD1 matches 7 bases. Losses at the gene ends were 0 bases for V and 0 bases for J; bases not matched to a gene: 7. Germline V lookup: CDR1 SGHNT, CDR2 YYREEE (reference sequence). The CDR3 runs 17 residues. CDR3 sequence (DNA): TGTGCCAGCAGCTTGGGGGGGAAGGGGGCCAGCACAGATACGCAGTATTTT. It is translated as CASSLGGKGASTDTQYF.

The chain employs TRBV19 and TRBJ2-7; 8 bases are a match to TRBD2. CDR3 length: 14 amino acids. V shed 4 bases and J 6 bases; nucleotides not matched to a gene: 8. The germline CDR1 and CDR2 sequences are LNHDA and SQIVND (reference sequence). CDR3 amino acids: CASSRAGVRGEQYF. CDR3 in DNA: TGTGCCAGTAGTAGAGCGGGAGTAAGGGGCGAGCAGTACTTC.

J is TRBJ2-7 and V is TRBV30, with D possibly being TRBD2 (10 bases). In germline, CDR1 is GTSNPN, CDR2 SVGIG (reference sequence). CDR3 size: 18 residues. Trimming cost V 3 bases and J 2 bases, with 26 bases left between them. CDR3: CAWRRGQGRTSGTYEQYF. CDR3 DNA sequence: TGTGCCTGGAGGCGCGGACAGGGGCGGACTAGCGGCACCTACGAGCAGTACTTC.